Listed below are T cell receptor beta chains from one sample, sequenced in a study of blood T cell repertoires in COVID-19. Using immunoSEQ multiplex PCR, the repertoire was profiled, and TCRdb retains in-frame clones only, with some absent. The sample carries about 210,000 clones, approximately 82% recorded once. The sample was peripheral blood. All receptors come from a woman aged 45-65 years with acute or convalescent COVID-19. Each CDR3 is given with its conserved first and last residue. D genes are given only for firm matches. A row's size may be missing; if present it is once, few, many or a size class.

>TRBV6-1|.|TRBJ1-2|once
CASSEDYRSYGYTF
TGTGCCAGCAGTGAAGATTATAGAAGCTATGGCTACACCTTC
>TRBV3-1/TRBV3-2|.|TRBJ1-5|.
CASSRAPNSNQPQHF
TGTGCCAGCAGCCGGGCACCTAATAGCAATCAGCCCCAGCATTTT
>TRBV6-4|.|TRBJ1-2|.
CASSDRGWGYTF
TGTGCCAGCAGTGACCGCGGATGGGGCTACACCTTC
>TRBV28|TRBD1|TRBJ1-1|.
CASSLMLRGHTEAFF
TGTGCCAGCAGTTTAATGCTCAGGGGGCACACTGAAGCTTTCTTT
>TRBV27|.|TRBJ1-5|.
CASSFGKNQPQHF
TGTGCCAGCAGTTTCGGGAAAAATCAGCCCCAGCATTTT
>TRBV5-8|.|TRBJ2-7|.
CASSLMAGDYEQYF
TGTGCCAGCAGCTTGATGGCAGGGGACTACGAGCAGTACTTC
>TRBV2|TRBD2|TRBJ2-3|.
CASRSGGVSTDTQYF
TGTGCCAGCAGAAGCGGGGGGGTTAGCACAGATACGCAGTATTTT
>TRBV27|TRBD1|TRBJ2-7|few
CASSLNTGGGYEQYF
TGTGCCAGCAGTCTGAATACAGGGGGCGGCTACGAGCAGTACTTC
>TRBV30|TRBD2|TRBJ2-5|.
CAWSVPSGLETQYF
TGTGCCTGGAGTGTTCCTAGCGGTTTGGAGACCCAGTACTTC
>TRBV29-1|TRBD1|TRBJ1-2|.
CSVILHTGQVNFF
TGCAGCGTTATACTCCACACCGGACAGGTCAATTTTTTC
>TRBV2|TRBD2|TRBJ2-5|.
CASIRGTSGILETQYF
TGTGCCAGCATTCGAGGGACTAGCGGGATTCTTGAGACCCAGTACTTC
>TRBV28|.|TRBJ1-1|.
CASSFRLTTTEAFF
TGTGCCAGCAGTTTCCGTCTGACAACCACTGAAGCTTTCTTT
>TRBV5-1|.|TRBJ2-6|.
CASSLRVGGSGANVLTF
TGCGCCAGCAGCCTCCGAGTGGGCGGGTCTGGGGCCAACGTCCTGACTTTC
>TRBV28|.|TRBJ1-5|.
CASNGSGNQPQHF
TGTGCCAGCAACGGGAGTGGTAATCAGCCCCAGCATTTT
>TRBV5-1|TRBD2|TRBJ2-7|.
CASSLDPGGYEQYF
TGCGCCAGCAGCTTGGACCCGGGAGGGTACGAGCAGTACTTC
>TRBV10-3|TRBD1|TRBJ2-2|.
CAISVGTGVRELFF
TGTGCCATCAGCGTTGGGACAGGGGTCCGGGAGCTGTTTTTT
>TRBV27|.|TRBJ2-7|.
CASSLSGVATSSYEQYF
TGTGCCAGCAGTTTATCCGGAGTAGCCACATCCTCCTACGAGCAGTACTTC
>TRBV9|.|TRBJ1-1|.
CASSVGAHTEAFF
TGTGCCAGCAGCGTGGGGGCTCACACTGAAGCTTTCTTT
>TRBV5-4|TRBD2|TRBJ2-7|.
CASSFGLAGDPYEQYF
TGTGCCAGCAGCTTCGGGTTAGCGGGAGACCCGTACGAGCAGTACTTC
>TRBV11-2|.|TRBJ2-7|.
CASSLSAYEQYF
TGTGCCAGCAGCTTGTCGGCCTACGAGCAGTACTTC
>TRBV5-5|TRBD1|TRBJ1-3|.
CASSLDRGRGNTIYF
TGTGCCAGCAGCTTGGACAGGGGGCGAGGAAACACCATATATTTT
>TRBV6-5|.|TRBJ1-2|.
CASSSDRTNYGYTF
TGTGCCAGCAGTTCTGACAGGACTAACTATGGCTACACCTTC
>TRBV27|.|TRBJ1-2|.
CASKGQGSVYGYTF
TGTGCCAGCAAGGGGCAGGGCTCCGTCTATGGCTACACCTTC
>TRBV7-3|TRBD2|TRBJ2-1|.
CASSSGGTSGYNEQFF
TGTGCCAGCAGCTCGGGGGGGACTAGCGGGTACAATGAGCAGTTCTTC
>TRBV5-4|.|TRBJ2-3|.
CASSYGHDDTDTQYF
TGTGCCAGCAGCTATGGACACGACGACACAGATACGCAGTATTTT
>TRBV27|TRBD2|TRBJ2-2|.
CASSLIAGGNTGELFF
TGTGCCAGCAGTTTAATAGCGGGAGGGAACACCGGGGAGCTGTTTTTT
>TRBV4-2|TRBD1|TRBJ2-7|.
CASSHDSGTGGREQYF
TGTGCCAGCAGCCATGATTCCGGGACAGGGGGCCGGGAGCAGTACTTC
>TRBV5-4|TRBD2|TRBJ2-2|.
CASSHTAAAGVIRELFF
TGTGCCAGCAGCCACACCGCAGCGGCGGGAGTAATCCGGGAGCTGTTTTTT
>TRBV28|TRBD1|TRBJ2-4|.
CASSLTFRGNIQYF
TGTGCCAGCAGTTTAACCTTCAGGGGGAACATTCAGTACTTC
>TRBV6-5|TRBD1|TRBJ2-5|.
CASTRGETQYF
TGTGCCAGCACCAGGGGGGAGACCCAGTACTTC
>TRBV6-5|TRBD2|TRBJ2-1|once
CASSKREVSYNEQFF
TGTGCCAGCAGTAAGCGGGAGGTGTCATACAATGAGCAGTTCTTC
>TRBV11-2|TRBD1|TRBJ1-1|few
CASSTGDRDLRKAFF
TGTGCCAGCAGCACTGGGGACAGGGATCTCAGGAAAGCTTTCTTT
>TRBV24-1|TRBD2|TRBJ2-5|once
CATSCPFWAGGETQYF
TGTGCCACCAGTTGCCCCTTCTGGGCGGGGGGGGAGACCCAGTACTTC
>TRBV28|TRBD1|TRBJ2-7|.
CASSWDGTGAYEQYF
TGTGCCAGCAGTTGGGATGGGACAGGGGCCTACGAGCAGTACTTC
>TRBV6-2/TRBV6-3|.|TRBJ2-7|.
CASSPPRGTGGRWGLAGLYEQYF
TGTGCCAGCAGCCCCCCCCGCGGGACAGGGGGCCGTTGGGGACTAGCGGGCCTCTACGAGCAGTACTTC
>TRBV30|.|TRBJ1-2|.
CAWTSKARESSYGYTF
TGTGCCTGGACATCTAAAGCAAGGGAGTCCTCCTATGGCTACACCTTC
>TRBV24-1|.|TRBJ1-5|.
CATSDLYRVGQPQHF
TGTGCCACCAGTGATTTGTACAGGGTGGGTCAGCCCCAGCATTTT
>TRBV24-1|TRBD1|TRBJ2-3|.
CATSNRQGAGTDTQYF
TGTGCCACCAGTAACAGACAGGGGGCGGGCACAGATACGCAGTATTTT
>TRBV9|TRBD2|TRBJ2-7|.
CASSPLGAGGGEQYF
TGTGCCAGCAGCCCCTTAGGAGCGGGAGGGGGCGAGCAGTACTTC
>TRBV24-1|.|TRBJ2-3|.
CATSDPAGLGTDTQYF
TGTGCCACCAGTGATCCGGCGGGCCTTGGGACAGATACGCAGTATTTT
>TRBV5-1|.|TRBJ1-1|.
CASSLIGALDTEAFF
TGCGCCAGCAGCTTGATTGGGGCTTTGGACACTGAAGCTTTCTTT
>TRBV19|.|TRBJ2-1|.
CASSIVGGRQFF
TGTGCCAGTAGTATAGTGGGGGGAAGGCAGTTCTTC
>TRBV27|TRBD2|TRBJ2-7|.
CASSLTSPTRWTSGRGAYEQYF
TGTGCCAGCAGTTTAACCTCGCCGACCCGCTGGACTAGCGGGAGAGGGGCCTACGAGCAGTACTTC
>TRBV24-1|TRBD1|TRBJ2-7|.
CATSDPGQGAYEQYF
TGTGCCACCAGTGACCCAGGACAGGGAGCCTACGAGCAGTACTTC
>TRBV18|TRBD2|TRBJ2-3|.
CASSPGLGVDTQYF
TGTGCCAGCTCACCGGGACTAGGAGTAGATACGCAGTATTTT
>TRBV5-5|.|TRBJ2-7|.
CASSLGPDFYEQYF
TGTGCCAGCAGCTTGGGGCCCGATTTCTACGAGCAGTACTTC